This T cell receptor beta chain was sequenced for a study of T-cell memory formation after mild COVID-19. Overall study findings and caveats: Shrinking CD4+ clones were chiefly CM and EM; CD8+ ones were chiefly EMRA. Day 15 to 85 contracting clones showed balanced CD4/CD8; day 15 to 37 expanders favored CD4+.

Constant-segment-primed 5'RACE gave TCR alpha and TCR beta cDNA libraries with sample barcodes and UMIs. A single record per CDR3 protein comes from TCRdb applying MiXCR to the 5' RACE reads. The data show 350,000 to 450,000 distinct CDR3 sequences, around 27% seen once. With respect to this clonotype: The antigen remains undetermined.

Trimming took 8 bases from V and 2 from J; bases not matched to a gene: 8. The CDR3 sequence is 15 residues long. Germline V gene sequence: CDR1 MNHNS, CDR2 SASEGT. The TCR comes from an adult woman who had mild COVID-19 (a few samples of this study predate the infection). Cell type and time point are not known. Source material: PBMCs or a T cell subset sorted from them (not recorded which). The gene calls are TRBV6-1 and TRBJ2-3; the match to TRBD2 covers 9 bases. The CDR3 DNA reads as TGTGCCAGCGAGCGCGGGGGGGGGACCACAGATACGCAGTATTTT. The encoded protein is CASERGGGTTDTQYF.